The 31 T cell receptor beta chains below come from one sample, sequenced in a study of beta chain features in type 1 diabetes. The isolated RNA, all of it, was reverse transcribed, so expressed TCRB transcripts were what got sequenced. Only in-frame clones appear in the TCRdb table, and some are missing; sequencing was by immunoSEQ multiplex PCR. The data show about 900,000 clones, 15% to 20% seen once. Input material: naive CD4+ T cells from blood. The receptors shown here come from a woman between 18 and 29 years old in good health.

CDR3 nucleotides: TGTGCCAGCTCACCAAACAGCTTGAACACCGGGGAGCTGTTTTTT. Protein: CASSPNSLNTGELFF. V usage is TRBV18 and J usage is TRBJ2-2; no clear D. Germline loops: CDR1 KGHSH, CDR2 LQKENI. This CDR3 is built from 15 residues. V dropped 2 bases and J dropped 1 base, with 8 bases sitting between them.

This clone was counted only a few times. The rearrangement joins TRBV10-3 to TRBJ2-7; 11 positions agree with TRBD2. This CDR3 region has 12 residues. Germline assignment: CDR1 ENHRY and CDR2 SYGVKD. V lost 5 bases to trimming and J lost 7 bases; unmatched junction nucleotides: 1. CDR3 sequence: CAISRLAGEQYF. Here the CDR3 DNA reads TGTGCCATCAGTCGACTAGCGGGAGAGCAGTACTTC.

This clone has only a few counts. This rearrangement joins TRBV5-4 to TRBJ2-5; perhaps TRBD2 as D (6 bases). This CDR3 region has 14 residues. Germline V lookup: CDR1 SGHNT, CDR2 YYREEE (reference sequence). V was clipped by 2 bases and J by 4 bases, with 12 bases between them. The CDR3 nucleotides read TGTGCCAGCAGCTTCATGACTAGAGGAGAGACCCAGTACTTC. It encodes CASSFMTRGETQYF. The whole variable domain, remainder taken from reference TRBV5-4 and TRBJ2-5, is ETGVTQSPTHLIKTRGQQVTLRCSSQSGHNTVSWYQQALGQGPQFIFQYYREEENGRGNFPPRFSGLQFPNYSSELNVNALELDDSALYLCASSFMTRGETQYFGPGTRLLVL.

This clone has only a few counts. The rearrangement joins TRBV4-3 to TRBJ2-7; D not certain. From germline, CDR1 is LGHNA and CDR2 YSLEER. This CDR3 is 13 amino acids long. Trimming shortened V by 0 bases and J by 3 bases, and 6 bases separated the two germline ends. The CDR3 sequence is CASSQDRRYEQYF. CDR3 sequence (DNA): TGCGCCAGCAGCCAAGATCGGCGCTACGAGCAGTACTTC.

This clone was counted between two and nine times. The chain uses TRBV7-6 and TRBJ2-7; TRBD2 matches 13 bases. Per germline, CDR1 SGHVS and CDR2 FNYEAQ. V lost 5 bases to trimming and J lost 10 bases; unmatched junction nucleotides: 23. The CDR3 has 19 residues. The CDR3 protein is CASSPAAGLAGLPARLQYF. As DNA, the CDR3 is TGTGCCAGCAGCCCAGCCGCGGGACTAGCGGGATTACCCGCCAGGCTCCAGTACTTC.

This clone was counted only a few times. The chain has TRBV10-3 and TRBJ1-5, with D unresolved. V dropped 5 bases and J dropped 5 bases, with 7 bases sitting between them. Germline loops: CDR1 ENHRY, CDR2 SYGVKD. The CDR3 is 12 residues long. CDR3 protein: CAISHSDQPQHF. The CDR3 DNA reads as TGTGCCATCAGTCATTCCGATCAGCCCCAGCATTTT.

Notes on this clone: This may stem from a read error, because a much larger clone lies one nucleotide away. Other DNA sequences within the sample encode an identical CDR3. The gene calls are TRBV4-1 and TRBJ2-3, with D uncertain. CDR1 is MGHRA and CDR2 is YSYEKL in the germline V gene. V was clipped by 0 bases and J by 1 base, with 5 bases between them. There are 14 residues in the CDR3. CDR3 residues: CASSQDPGTDTQYF. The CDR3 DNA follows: TGCGCCAGCAGCCAAGATCCCGGCACAGATACGCAGTATTTT.

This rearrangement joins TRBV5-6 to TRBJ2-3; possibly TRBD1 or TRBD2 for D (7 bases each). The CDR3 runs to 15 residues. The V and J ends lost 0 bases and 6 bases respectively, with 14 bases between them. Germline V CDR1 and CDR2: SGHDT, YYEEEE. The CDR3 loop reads CASSLENRGGDTQYF. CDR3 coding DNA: TGTGCCAGCAGCTTGGAGAACAGGGGAGGGGATACGCAGTATTTT.

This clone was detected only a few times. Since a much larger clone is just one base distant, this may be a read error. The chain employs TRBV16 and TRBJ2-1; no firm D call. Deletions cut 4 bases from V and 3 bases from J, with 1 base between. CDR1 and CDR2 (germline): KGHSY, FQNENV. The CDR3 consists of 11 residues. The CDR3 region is CASSLYNEQFF. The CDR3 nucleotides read TGTGCCAGCAGCCTCTACAATGAGCAGTTCTTC. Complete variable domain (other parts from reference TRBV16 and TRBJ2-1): GEEVAQTPKHLVRGEGQKAKLYCAPIKGHSYVFWYQQVLKNEFKFLISFQNENVFDETGMPKERFSAKCLPNSPCSLEIQATKLEDSAVYFCASSLYNEQFFGPGTRLTVL.

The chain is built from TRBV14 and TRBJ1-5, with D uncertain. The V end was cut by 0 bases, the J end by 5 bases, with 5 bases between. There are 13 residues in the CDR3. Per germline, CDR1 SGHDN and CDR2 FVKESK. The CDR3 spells CASSQDPHQPQHF. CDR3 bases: TGTGCCAGCAGCCAAGATCCTCATCAGCCCCAGCATTTT.

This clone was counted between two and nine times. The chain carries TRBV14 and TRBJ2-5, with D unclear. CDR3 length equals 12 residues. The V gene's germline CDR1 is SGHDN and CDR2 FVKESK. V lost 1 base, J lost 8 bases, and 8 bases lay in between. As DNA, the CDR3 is TGTGCCAGCAGCCAAGTGGGCGGTACCCAGTACTTC. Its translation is CASSQVGGTQYF.

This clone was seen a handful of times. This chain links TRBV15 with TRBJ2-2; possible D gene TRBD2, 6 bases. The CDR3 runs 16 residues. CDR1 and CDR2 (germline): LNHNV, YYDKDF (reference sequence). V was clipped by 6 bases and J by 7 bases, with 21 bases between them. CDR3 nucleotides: TGTGCCACCAGGAGGGGACTCAGGGAAGAAAACGGGGAGCTGTTTTTT. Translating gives CATRRGLREENGELFF.

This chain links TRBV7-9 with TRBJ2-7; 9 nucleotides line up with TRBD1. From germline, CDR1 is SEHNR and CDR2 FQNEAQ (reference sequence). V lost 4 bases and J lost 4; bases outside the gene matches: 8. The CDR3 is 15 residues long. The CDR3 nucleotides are TGTGCCAGCAGCTCATCGGACAGGGGAGGGTACGAGCAGTACTTC. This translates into CASSSSDRGGYEQYF.

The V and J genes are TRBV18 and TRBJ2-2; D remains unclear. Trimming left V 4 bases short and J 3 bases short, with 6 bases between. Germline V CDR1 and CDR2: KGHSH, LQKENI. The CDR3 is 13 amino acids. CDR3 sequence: CASSRGDTGELFF. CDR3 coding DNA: TGTGCCAGCTCACGAGGTGACACCGGGGAGCTGTTTTTT.

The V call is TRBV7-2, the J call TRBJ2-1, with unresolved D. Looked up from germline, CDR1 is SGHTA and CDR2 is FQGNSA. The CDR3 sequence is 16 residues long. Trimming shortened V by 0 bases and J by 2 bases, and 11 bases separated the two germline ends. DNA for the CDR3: TGTGCCAGCAGCTTAGCCGGACCCGGAACCTACAATGAGCAGTTCTTC. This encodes CASSLAGPGTYNEQFF.

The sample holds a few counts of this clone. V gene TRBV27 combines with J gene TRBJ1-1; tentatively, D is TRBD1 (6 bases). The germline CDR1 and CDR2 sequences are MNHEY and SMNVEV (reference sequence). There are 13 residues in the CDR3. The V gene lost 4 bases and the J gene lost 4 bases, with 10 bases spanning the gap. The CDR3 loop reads CASSSKGGTEAFF. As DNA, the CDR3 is TGTGCCAGCAGTTCAAAGGGGGGCACTGAAGCTTTCTTT.

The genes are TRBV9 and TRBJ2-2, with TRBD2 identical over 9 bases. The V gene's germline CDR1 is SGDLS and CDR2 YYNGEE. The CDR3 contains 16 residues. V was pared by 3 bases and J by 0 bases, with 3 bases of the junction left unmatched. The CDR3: CASSASGRPNTGELFF. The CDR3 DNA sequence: TGTGCCAGCAGCGCCAGCGGGAGGCCGAACACCGGGGAGCTGTTTTTT.

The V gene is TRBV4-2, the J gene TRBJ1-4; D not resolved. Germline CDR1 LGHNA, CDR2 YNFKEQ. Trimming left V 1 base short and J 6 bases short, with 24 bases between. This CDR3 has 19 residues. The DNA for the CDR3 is TGTGCCAGCAGCCAAGTGTGGTTGGAAAGGGAGGGTCTGGATGAAAAACTGTTTTTT. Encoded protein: CASSQVWLEREGLDEKLFF.

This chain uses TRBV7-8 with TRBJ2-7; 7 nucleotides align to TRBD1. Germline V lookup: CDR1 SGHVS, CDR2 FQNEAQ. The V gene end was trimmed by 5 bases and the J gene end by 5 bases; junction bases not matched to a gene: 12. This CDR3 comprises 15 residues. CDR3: CASSNKRDSPNEQYF. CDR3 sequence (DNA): TGTGCCAGCAGCAATAAGAGGGACAGTCCTAACGAGCAGTACTTC.

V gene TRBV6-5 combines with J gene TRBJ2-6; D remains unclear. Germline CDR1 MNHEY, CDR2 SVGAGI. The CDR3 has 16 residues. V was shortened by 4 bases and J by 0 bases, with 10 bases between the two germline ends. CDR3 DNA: TGTGCCAGCAGTTTGAGACCTCACTCTGGGGCCAACGTCCTGACTTTC. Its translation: CASSLRPHSGANVLTF.

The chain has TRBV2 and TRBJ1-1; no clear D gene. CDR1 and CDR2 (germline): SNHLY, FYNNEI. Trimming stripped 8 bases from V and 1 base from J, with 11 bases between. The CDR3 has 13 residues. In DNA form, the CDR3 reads TGTGCCAGCCACGGGGAGAGGAACACTGAAGCTTTCTTT. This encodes CASHGERNTEAFF.

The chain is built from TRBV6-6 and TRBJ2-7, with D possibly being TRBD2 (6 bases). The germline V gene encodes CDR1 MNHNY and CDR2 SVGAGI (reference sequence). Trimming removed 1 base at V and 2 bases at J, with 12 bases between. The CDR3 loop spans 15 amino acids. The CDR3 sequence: CASSYFAGQAYEQYF. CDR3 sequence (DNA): TGTGCCAGCAGTTACTTCGCGGGGCAGGCCTACGAGCAGTACTTC.

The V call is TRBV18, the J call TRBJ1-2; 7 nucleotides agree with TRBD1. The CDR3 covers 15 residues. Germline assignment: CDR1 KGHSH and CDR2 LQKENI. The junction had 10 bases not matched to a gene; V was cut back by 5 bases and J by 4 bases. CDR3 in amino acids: CASSELTGRIYGYTF. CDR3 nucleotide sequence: TGTGCCAGCTCAGAGTTGACAGGGAGGATCTATGGCTACACCTTC.

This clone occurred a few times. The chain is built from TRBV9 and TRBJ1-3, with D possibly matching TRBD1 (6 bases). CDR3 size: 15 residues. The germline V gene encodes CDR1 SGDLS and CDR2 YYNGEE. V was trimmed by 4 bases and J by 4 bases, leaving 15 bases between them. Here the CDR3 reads CASSPQVGGGNTIYF. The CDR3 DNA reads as TGTGCCAGCAGCCCCCAGGTGGGGGGCGGAAACACCATATATTTT.

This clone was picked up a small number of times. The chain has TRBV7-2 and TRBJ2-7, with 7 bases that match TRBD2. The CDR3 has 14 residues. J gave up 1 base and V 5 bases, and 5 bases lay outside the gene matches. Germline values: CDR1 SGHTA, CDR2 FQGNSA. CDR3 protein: CASSQTSQSYEQYF. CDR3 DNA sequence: TGTGCCAGCAGCCAGACTAGCCAATCCTACGAGCAGTACTTC.

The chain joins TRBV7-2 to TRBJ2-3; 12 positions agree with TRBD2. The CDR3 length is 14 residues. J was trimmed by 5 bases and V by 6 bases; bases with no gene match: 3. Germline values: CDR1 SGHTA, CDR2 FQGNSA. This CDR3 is CASRLAGGLDTQYF. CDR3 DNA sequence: TGTGCCAGCAGACTAGCGGGAGGTTTAGATACGCAGTATTTT.

The CDR3 nucleotides read TGTGCCAGTTCCCGTGAGGGAAGGCATAACTATGGCTACACCTTC. It codes for CASSREGRHNYGYTF. V usage is TRBV19 and J usage is TRBJ1-2; D gene uncertain. Germline CDR1 LNHDA, CDR2 SQIVND (reference sequence). V lost 8 bases and J lost 1, with 17 bases in between. The CDR3 sequence is 15 residues long.

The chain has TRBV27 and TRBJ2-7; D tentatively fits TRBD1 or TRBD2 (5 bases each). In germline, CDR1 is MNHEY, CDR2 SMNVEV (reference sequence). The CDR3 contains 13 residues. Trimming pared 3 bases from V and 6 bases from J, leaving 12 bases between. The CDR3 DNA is TGTGCCAGCAGTTTGGAGAGTGGGGGCGAGCAGTACTTC. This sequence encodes CASSLESGGEQYF.

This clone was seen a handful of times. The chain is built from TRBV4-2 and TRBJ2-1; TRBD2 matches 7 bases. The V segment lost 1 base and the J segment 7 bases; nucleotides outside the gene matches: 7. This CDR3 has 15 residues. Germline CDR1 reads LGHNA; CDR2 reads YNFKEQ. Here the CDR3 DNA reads TGTGCCAGCAGCCAAGTTGCGGCGGGAGAAAATGAGCAGTTCTTC. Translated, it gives CASSQVAAGENEQFF.

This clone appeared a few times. The CDR3 protein is CASTSRLAASWGSQHF. In DNA form, the CDR3 reads TGTGCCAGCACGTCGCGGCTGGCTGCGAGTTGGGGTTCCCAGCATTTT. The J gene is TRBJ1-5, the V gene TRBV2; D remains ambiguous. The CDR3 loop spans 16 amino acids. Per the germline V gene, CDR1 is SNHLY and CDR2 is FYNNEI. Trimming pared 7 bases from V and 11 bases from J, leaving 27 bases between.

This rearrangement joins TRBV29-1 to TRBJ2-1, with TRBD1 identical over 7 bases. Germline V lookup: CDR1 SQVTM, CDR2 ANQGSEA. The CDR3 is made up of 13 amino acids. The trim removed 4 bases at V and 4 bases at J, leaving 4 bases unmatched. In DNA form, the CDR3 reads TGCAGCGTTGTTGAACAGGGGTACAATGAGCAGTTCTTC. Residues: CSVVEQGYNEQFF.